This is a list of T cell receptor beta chains from one sample in a study of blood T cell repertoires in COVID-19. Profiling relied on immunoSEQ multiplex PCR, and the TCRdb table lists in-frame clones only, not all of them. The sample includes about 170,000 clones, about 85% of them seen just once. The sample consisted of peripheral blood. These TCRs come from a man at least 80 years old with COVID-19, enrolled during active disease. Each CDR3 is given with its conserved first and last residue. A D gene is named only where the DNA matches it firmly. Some rows have no size entry. The others give once, few or many, or a class for an expanded clone.

j_call,v_call,d_call,clone_size,cdr3_aa,cdr3_nt
TRBJ2-5,TRBV7-9,TRBD1,.,CASSLGAGTGGGRETQYF,TGTGCCAGCAGCTTAGGCGCCGGGACAGGGGGCGGTCGCGAGACCCAGTACTTC
TRBJ1-5,TRBV7-8,TRBD1,.,CASSLAPQTGTGGRQPQHF,TGTGCCAGCAGCTTAGCCCCCCAAACCGGGACAGGGGGCCGTCAGCCCCAGCATTTT
TRBJ2-2,TRBV7-9,TRBD1,.,CASSLLRGQGANTGELFF,TGTGCCAGCAGCCTGCTCAGAGGACAGGGGGCGAATACCGGGGAGCTGTTTTTT
TRBJ2-5,TRBV3-1/TRBV3-2,TRBD1,once,CASSHSTGPETQYF,TGTGCCAGCAGCCACTCGACAGGGCCAGAGACCCAGTACTTC
TRBJ2-2,TRBV19,TRBD2,.,CASSPWGGVGTGELFF,TGTGCCAGTAGTCCCTGGGGAGGGGTGGGCACCGGGGAGCTGTTTTTT
TRBJ1-2,TRBV2,TRBD1,.,CASTTGTDYGYTF,TGTGCCAGCACCACGGGGACAGACTATGGCTACACCTTC
TRBJ1-2,TRBV6-5,.,.,CASSSPGQLYGYTF,TGTGCCAGCAGTTCCCCCGGACAGCTCTATGGCTACACCTTC
TRBJ2-7,TRBV2,.,.,CASSARDEQYF,TGTGCCAGCAGTGCCAGGGACGAGCAGTACTTC
TRBJ1-4,TRBV6-1,.,.,CASSEYLTVTNEKLFF,TGTGCCAGCAGTGAATACTTGACAGTCACTAATGAAAAACTGTTTTTT
TRBJ1-6,TRBV6-6,.,.,CASSSANSPLHF,TGTGCCAGCAGTTCTGCGAATTCACCCCTCCACTTT
TRBJ1-2,TRBV5-4,TRBD1,once,CASSFTGGLAYTF,TGTGCCAGCAGCTTTACAGGGGGTTTAGCGTACACCTTC
TRBJ2-3,TRBV6-2/TRBV6-3,TRBD1,.,CASSYSRTGTTDTQYF,TGTGCCAGCAGTTACTCTAGGACAGGGACAACAGATACGCAGTATTTT
TRBJ1-2,TRBV2,TRBD1,.,CARQGVDYGYTF,TGTGCCAGACAGGGGGTAGACTATGGCTACACCTTC
TRBJ2-4,TRBV3-1/TRBV3-2,TRBD2,.,CASSPFLAGSNIQYF,TGTGCCAGCAGCCCCTTCCTAGCGGGGAGCAACATTCAGTACTTC
TRBJ1-1,TRBV4-2,TRBD1,.,CASSQGQGISNTEAFF,TGTGCCAGCAGCCAAGGACAGGGAATTTCGAACACTGAAGCTTTCTTT
TRBJ2-5,TRBV9,.,.,CASSPGAETQYF,TGTGCCAGCAGCCCAGGGGCGGAGACCCAGTACTTC
TRBJ1-6,TRBV11-3,.,.,CASSLDQGSSYNSPLHF,TGTGCCAGCAGCTTAGATCAAGGGAGCTCCTATAATTCACCCCTCCACTTT
TRBJ1-2,TRBV2,TRBD1,.,CASKGQGYGYTF,TGTGCCAGCAAAGGACAGGGCTATGGCTACACCTTC
TRBJ1-4,TRBV3-1/TRBV3-2,.,.,CASSPKSGEKLFF,TGTGCCAGCAGCCCAAAATCGGGTGAAAAACTGTTTTTT
TRBJ2-5,TRBV5-4,.,.,CASSASSGQETQYF,TGTGCCAGCAGCGCCTCCTCAGGGCAAGAGACCCAGTACTTC
TRBJ1-2,TRBV6-5,TRBD1,.,CASSLDRANYGYTF,TGTGCCAGCAGCCTGGACAGGGCTAACTATGGCTACACCTTC
TRBJ2-7,TRBV7-9,.,.,CASSRDKPYEQYF,TGTGCCAGCAGCCGGGACAAGCCCTACGAGCAGTACTTC
TRBJ1-1,TRBV27,TRBD1,.,CASSPRQGVNTEAFF,TGTGCCAGCAGTCCGAGACAGGGGGTGAACACTGAAGCTTTCTTT
TRBJ2-3,TRBV27,.,.,CASSLRADTQYF,TGTGCCAGCAGTTTAAGAGCAGATACGCAGTATTTT
TRBJ1-4,TRBV19,.,.,CASSMRGGNEKLFF,TGTGCCAGTAGTATGCGAGGCGGAAATGAAAAACTGTTTTTT
TRBJ1-2,TRBV7-9,TRBD1,.,CASSSTGSDYGYTF,TGTGCCAGCAGCTCGACAGGGTCGGACTATGGCTACACCTTC
TRBJ1-3,TRBV7-2,.,.,CASSWGASGNTIYF,TGTGCCAGCAGCTGGGGAGCCTCTGGAAACACCATATATTTT
TRBJ1-1,TRBV5-4,.,.,CASSSGSTPGGTEAFF,TGTGCCAGCAGCTCAGGGTCTACCCCGGGGGGGACTGAAGCTTTCTTT
TRBJ1-3,TRBV5-1,TRBD1,.,CASSLNRGSNTIYF,TGCGCCAGCAGCTTGAACAGGGGGTCGAACACCATATATTTT
TRBJ2-2,TRBV18,.,.,CASSPTRGARGTGELFF,TGTGCCAGCTCACCGACACGAGGGGCGCGGGGCACCGGGGAGCTGTTTTTT
TRBJ1-1,TRBV7-8,.,once,CASSGALRFTEAFF,TGTGCCAGCAGCGGGGCCCTACGGTTCACTGAAGCTTTCTTT
TRBJ2-3,TRBV5-1,TRBD2,once,CASSPWTSGGPSVSTDTQYF,TGCGCCAGCAGCCCTTGGACTAGCGGGGGGCCATCTGTTAGCACAGATACGCAGTATTTT
TRBJ1-2,TRBV6-5,TRBD1,.,CASTQTSGGGYGYTF,TGTGCCAGCACTCAAACTTCAGGGGGCGGCTATGGCTACACCTTC
TRBJ1-4,TRBV9,.,.,CASSNGYYAEKLFF,TGTGCCAGCAGTAATGGGTACTACGCTGAAAAACTGTTTTTT
TRBJ1-2,TRBV13,.,once,CASSSSLVGQAGYTF,TGTGCCAGCAGCTCGTCCCTTGTGGGTCAGGCGGGCTACACCTTC
TRBJ2-7,TRBV13,.,.,CASSSTEDSYEQYF,TGTGCCAGCAGCTCCACCGAGGACTCCTACGAGCAGTACTTC
TRBJ1-6,TRBV4-1,.,.,CASSQAFSGAVRNSPLHF,TGCGCCAGCAGCCAAGCATTTAGCGGGGCAGTCAGGAATTCACCCCTCCACTTT
TRBJ2-1,TRBV7-2,TRBD2,.,CASSTTLAGGAYNEQFF,TGTGCCAGCAGCACTACCCTAGCGGGGGGGGCCTACAATGAGCAGTTCTTC
TRBJ1-6,TRBV7-9,TRBD1,once,CASNPLGTDNSPLHF,TGTGCCAGCAACCCTCTGGGGACAGATAATTCACCCCTCCACTTT
TRBJ1-2,TRBV7-2,.,.,CASSPNPPTVQYGYTF,TGTGCCAGCAGCCCCAACCCCCCAACAGTTCAGTATGGCTACACCTTC
TRBJ1-1,TRBV6-6,.,.,CASSYGARGQNTEAFF,TGTGCCAGCAGTTACGGGGCGAGAGGTCAGAACACTGAAGCTTTCTTT
TRBJ2-2,TRBV24-1,TRBD2,.,CATSSTSGGANTGELFF,TGTGCCACCAGCTCAACTAGCGGGGGAGCTAACACCGGGGAGCTGTTTTTT
TRBJ1-4,TRBV5-5,.,.,CASRRTATNEKLFF,TGTGCCAGCAGACGGACAGCAACTAATGAAAAACTGTTTTTT
TRBJ1-3,TRBV18,TRBD1,.,CASSRQTGQGKGNTIYF,TGTGCCAGCTCACGCCAAACGGGACAGGGGAAGGGGAACACCATATATTTT
TRBJ1-2,TRBV5-1,TRBD1,.,CASKGQGANYGYTF,TGCGCCAGCAAGGGACAGGGGGCAAACTATGGCTACACCTTC
TRBJ2-3,TRBV6-5,TRBD1,once,CASSPPGQGTDTQYF,TGTGCCAGCAGTCCGCCGGGACAGGGAACAGATACGCAGTATTTT
TRBJ1-3,TRBV9,TRBD1,.,CASSDTGGRNTIYF,TGTGCCAGCAGCGACACAGGGGGACGAAACACCATATATTTT
TRBJ2-7,TRBV7-5,.,once,CARSSRETLYEQYF,TGTGCCAGAAGCTCTCGGGAGACACTCTACGAGCAGTACTTC
TRBJ2-7,TRBV3-1/TRBV3-2,TRBD1,.,CASSQVIRRGQGDEQYF,TGTGCCAGCAGCCAAGTCATACGGCGGGGACAGGGGGACGAGCAGTACTTC
TRBJ2-7,TRBV21-1,.,.,CASSKNTYEQYF,TGTGCCAGCAGCAAAAACACCTACGAGCAGTACTTC
TRBJ2-5,TRBV12-5,.,.,CASALWAQETQYF,TGTGCTAGTGCCCTCTGGGCCCAAGAGACCCAGTACTTC
TRBJ1-6,TRBV15,.,.,CATSRGGFYNSPLHF,TGTGCCACCAGCAGAGGAGGCTTCTATAATTCACCCCTCCACTTT
TRBJ2-7,TRBV5-6,TRBD2,.,CASSSPLAGSSYEQYF,TGTGCCAGCAGCTCGCCACTAGCGGGAAGCTCCTACGAGCAGTACTTC
TRBJ2-5,TRBV7-2,.,.,CASSLSFSETQYF,TGTGCCAGCAGCTTAAGCTTTAGTGAGACCCAGTACTTC
TRBJ1-4,TRBV11-2,.,.,CASSSTTGITNEKLFF,TGTGCCAGCAGCTCAACAACAGGGATAACTAATGAAAAACTGTTTTTT
TRBJ2-2,TRBV5-5,TRBD1,few,CASSPGQGGGELFF,TGTGCCAGCAGCCCGGGACAGGGAGGCGGGGAGCTGTTTTTT
TRBJ1-1,TRBV4-1,TRBD1,.,CASRRTGDGTEAFF,TGCGCCAGCAGGCGGACAGGGGATGGGACTGAAGCTTTCTTT
TRBJ1-1,TRBV5-1,TRBD1,.,CASSLRAGQGEAFF,TGCGCCAGCAGCTTGCGGGCCGGACAGGGGGAGGCTTTCTTT
TRBJ2-3,TRBV18,.,.,CASSPLAGTDTQYF,TGTGCCAGCTCACCACTGGCGGGCACAGATACGCAGTATTTT